Sequencing of this TCR beta chain was carried out in a study of response to subunit inactivated influenza vaccine. About this clonotype: The antigen is unknown.

TCRdb re-called the RT-PCR reads through MiXCR, storing one row per CDR3 protein. The sample carries 600,000 to 700,000 distinct CDR3 sequences, approximately 15% recorded once. The CDR3 has 14 amino acids. V lost 4 bases to trimming and J lost 2 bases, with 11 bases between them. Germline lookup yields CDR1 MNHEY and CDR2 SVGAGI. Study-wide findings and caveats: The authors proposed limited new T cell recruitment per seasonal influenza vaccination.

This TCR came from a man aged 50 or older who received an inactivated influenza vaccine. This chain connects TRBV6-5 to TRBJ1-1; D ambiguous. Source: PBMCs from blood, taken approximately 15 days before vaccination. In DNA form, the CDR3 reads TGTGCCAGCAGTTCGTTCTCACGAAACACTGAAGCTTTCTTT. Its protein is CASSSFSRNTEAFF.